This T cell receptor (beta chain) derives from a study of blood T cell repertoires in COVID-19. Study overall: Samples representing acute and convalescent COVID-19 were sourced from the United States, Italy and Spain.

Seattle patients were enrolled during active infection and followed longitudinally. Original data processing: Cell counts per sample came from amplifying reference gene primers. This table comes from immunoSEQ multiplex PCR, and its TCRdb copy is limited to in-frame clones, with some not included. V, J and clone size derive from that table, while D and trimming were established from the DNA sequence. Of about 68,000 clones listed, roughly 87% are singletons. V trimming: 6 bases; J trimming: 7 bases; junction bases outside the gene matches: 21. This CDR3 is built from 18 residues. From germline, CDR1 is MDHEN and CDR2 SYDVKM.

Sample: peripheral blood. The chain employs TRBV28 and TRBJ2-7, with 10 bases that match TRBD1. The TCR sequence derives from a woman between 50 and 59 years old with COVID-19, enrolled during active disease. CDR3: CASSTQHLGQGVFREQYF. CDR3 DNA sequence: TGTGCCAGCAGCACCCAACACTTAGGACAGGGGGTTTTTAGGGAGCAGTACTTC.